This TCR beta chain came from a study of early T cells in non-severe SARS-CoV-2 infection. Study at large: The input, bulk RNA from unsorted whole blood, was sequenced, and chains were unpaired.

The CDR3 totals 14 residues. CDR1 is MNHEY, CDR2 SVGEGT, per germline. Between the trimmed V and J ends, which lost 6 bases and 6 bases, there was a span of 16 bases. Attachment of unique molecular identifiers to individual cDNA molecules was performed. Each CDR3 protein gets one entry after TCRdb re-called the 5' RACE reads with MiXCR. The data contain approximately 65,000 distinct CDR3 sequences, less than 15% of them seen just once; the ten biggest clones take up under 2%. Concerning this clonotype itself: Antigen: not known.

Study results and limitations: Anti-spike CD8 responses were favored in VDJdb matching, and private and CD4 specificities were missed.

The V gene is TRBV6-2 or TRBV6-3, the J gene TRBJ2-3; D not resolved. The sequencing input was whole blood. This sequence originates from an adult who was a healthcare worker with PCR-confirmed SARS-CoV-2 infection or an uninfected control (not recorded which). CDR3 sequence reads: CASSSPPLGDTQYF. Written as DNA, the CDR3 is TGTGCCAGCAGCTCGCCTCCTCTTGGGGATACGCAGTATTTT.